This T cell receptor (beta chain) came from a study of T cell repertoires in cytomegalovirus infection. TCRdb called the reads again in MiXCR, with one record for every CDR3 protein. In the table there are 550,000 to 700,000 distinct CDR3 sequences, 40% of which are singletons. Study findings and constraints: Dominating the ex vivo response were HLA-C-restricted CMV-specific TCR beta clonotypes. Summed frequency of public TCR beta families distinguished CMV carriers with the relevant HLA.

With V trimmed by 2 bases and J by 5 bases, 3 bases remained unmatched. CDR3 size: 14 residues. Germline CDR1 reads SGDLS; CDR2 reads YYNGEE. This clonotype has a handful of counts. What it binds is unknown. The chain carries TRBV9 and TRBJ1-1, with 10 bases lining up with TRBD1. This TCR was sampled from a human donor in good health (CMV status not recorded). Some clones in this sample may be carry-over from other donors' samples. Source: cultured PBMCs, taken from culture after CMV antigen stimulation. Here the CDR3 reads CASSVSGQGTEAFF. The CDR3, as DNA: TGTGCCAGCAGCGTGTCGGGACAGGGGACTGAAGCTTTCTTT. The complete variable domain, with remaining parts taken from reference TRBV9 and TRBJ1-1, reads DSGVTQTPKHLITATGQRVTLRCSPRSGDLSVYWYQQSLDQGLQFLIQYYNGEERAKGNILERFSAQQFPDLHSELNLSSLELGDSALYFCASSVSGQGTEAFFGQGTRLTVV.